This T cell receptor beta chain derives from a study of CD8 T cells in Susac syndrome. The RNA, roughly 0.45 to 1 ug, was put through reverse transcription using random hexamers. Amplification of the TCR beta CDR3 was carried out by immunoSEQ multiplex PCR, which spanned a total of 54 Vbeta and 13 Jbeta segments. TCRdb recomputed calls from the immunoSEQ multiplex PCR reads with MiXCR, one row per CDR3 protein. The sample lists 150,000 to 250,000 distinct CDR3 sequences; roughly 96% were seen once. From blood CD8+ and CD4+ T cells, the TCR beta chain was sequenced. Treatment-naive patients with stable or active relapsing-remitting disease served as multiple sclerosis controls. Negative isolation was applied to CD8+ and CD4+ T cells, and FACS enrichment was applied to TEMRA cells. Trimming at V came to 5 bases and at J to 9 bases, leaving 20 bases not matched to a gene. This CDR3 has 18 residues.

V usage is TRBV12-3 or TRBV12-4 and J usage is TRBJ2-1, with 9 bases that match TRBD2. Sequencing was carried out using CD4+ T cells from PBMCs. This receptor was taken from a human donor with multiple sclerosis. Written as DNA, the CDR3 is TGTGCCAGCAGTCAGGGACGGGTAGCGGGAGTTAAGTATATTGAGCAGTTCTTC. Its protein is CASSQGRVAGVKYIEQFF.